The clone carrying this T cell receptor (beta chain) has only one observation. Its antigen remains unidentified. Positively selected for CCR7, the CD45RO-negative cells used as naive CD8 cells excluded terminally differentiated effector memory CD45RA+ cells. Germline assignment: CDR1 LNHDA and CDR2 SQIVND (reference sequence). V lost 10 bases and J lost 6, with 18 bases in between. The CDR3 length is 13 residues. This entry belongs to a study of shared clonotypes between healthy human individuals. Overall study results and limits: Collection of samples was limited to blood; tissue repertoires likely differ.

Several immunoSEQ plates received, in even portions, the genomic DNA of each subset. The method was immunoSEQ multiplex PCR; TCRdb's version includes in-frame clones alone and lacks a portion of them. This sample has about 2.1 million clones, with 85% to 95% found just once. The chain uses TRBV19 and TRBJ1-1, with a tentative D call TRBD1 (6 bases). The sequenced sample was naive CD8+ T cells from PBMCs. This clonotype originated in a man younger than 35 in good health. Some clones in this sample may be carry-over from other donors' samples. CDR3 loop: CATPNEQGSEAFF. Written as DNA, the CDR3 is TGTGCCACCCCGAACGAACAGGGTTCTGAAGCTTTCTTT.